This section outlines one T cell receptor beta chain sequence together with its context. Its target is not known. TCRdb passed the RT-PCR reads through MiXCR, listing each CDR3 protein once. The sample comprises about 190,000 distinct CDR3 sequences, around 15% of which are singletons, and about 28% rests with the top ten. V shed 0 bases and J shed 0 bases, with 9 bases lying between them. Germline V gives CDR1 GTSNPN, CDR2 SVGIG (reference sequence). The CDR3 runs to 15 residues. This sample was taken from a study of response to subunit inactivated influenza vaccine. Notes on the study in general: Seasonal influenza vaccination, on each occasion, was suggested by the authors to recruit few new T cells.

The sample was CD8+ T cells sorted from PBMCs, taken 5 days after vaccination. This clonotype was sampled from a man aged 50-59 years who received an inactivated influenza vaccine. V and J are TRBV30 and TRBJ2-4; D uncertain. Written as DNA, the CDR3 is TGTGCCTGGAGTGTAGGTCAACTAGCCAAAAACATTCAGTACTTC. This encodes CAWSVGQLAKNIQYF. Using reference TRBV30 and TRBJ2-4 for the parts outside the CDR3, the full variable domain is SQTIHQWPATLVQPVGSPLSLECTVEGTSNPNLYWYRQAAGRGLQLLFYSVGIGQISSEVPQNLSASRPQDRQFILSSKKLLLSDSGFYLCAWSVGQLAKNIQYFGAGTRLSVL.